This T cell receptor beta chain is from a study of blood T cells in healthy people across ages. Next came a second PCR, run for roughly 6 to 11 cycles, which used a sample-barcoded 5' primer along with a J-beta primer mix. One entry per CDR3 protein results from TCRdb running MiXCR on the 5' RACE reads. The repertoire holds 1.5 million to 1.9 million distinct CDR3 sequences, under 55% seen once, with just over 4% in the top ten. The CDR3 has 17 amino acids. Trimming shortened V by 0 bases and J by 2 bases, and 16 bases separated the two germline ends. CDR1 is LGHNA and CDR2 is YSLEER in the germline V gene. With respect to this clonotype: Its antigen is still unknown.

PBMCs, at least 7 million per sample, were isolated. Whole-study findings and limits: Per million T cells, TCR beta diversity dropped about linearly as age rose. Investigators viewed diversity estimates from one million T cells as underestimates, the study reported.

This clonotype originated in a woman in her late teens or twenties in good health. The sequencing input was blood. The gene calls are TRBV4-3 and TRBJ1-2; possible D gene TRBD1, 5 bases. The CDR3 here is CASSQDWSGALNYGYTF. CDR3 in DNA: TGCGCCAGCAGCCAAGATTGGTCCGGGGCTCTGAACTATGGCTACACCTTC.